The 10 T cell receptor beta chains presented below share a single source sample, sequenced in a study of early T cells in non-severe SARS-CoV-2 infection. TCRdb redid the calling of the 5' RACE reads with MiXCR, one entry per CDR3 protein. The table includes 74,000 or so distinct CDR3 sequences, 10% to 15% detected once. The sequenced material came from whole blood. These receptors were taken from an adult who was a healthcare worker with PCR-confirmed SARS-CoV-2 infection or an uninfected control (not recorded which).

The V call is TRBV28, the J call TRBJ2-2; D might be TRBD2 (5 bases). The V end was cut by 6 bases, the J end by 0 bases, with 11 bases between. CDR1 is MDHEN and CDR2 is SYDVKM in the germline V gene. There are 15 residues in the CDR3. In DNA, the CDR3 is TGTGCCAGCAGCATACCCGGGGCGAACACCGGGGAGCTGTTTTTT. It is translated as CASSIPGANTGELFF.

This clonotype is categorized as medium-sized (0.01 to 0.1%). This chain links TRBV25-1 with TRBJ2-5; D may be TRBD2 (6 bases). V was shortened by 4 bases and J by 5 bases, with 23 bases between the two germline ends. Germline values: CDR1 MGHDK, CDR2 SYGVNS. The CDR3 spans 17 residues. The CDR3 here is CASSVSHLATVEETQYF. CDR3 sequence (DNA): TGTGCCAGCAGTGTTTCCCACCTAGCGACAGTGGAGGAGACCCAGTACTTC.

This clonotype was recorded at least ten times. V and J are TRBV28 and TRBJ2-1; 14 bases fit TRBD2. The ends lost 5 bases at V and 4 bases at J; junction bases unmatched: 7. Germline CDR1 is MDHEN and CDR2 is SYDVKM. This CDR3 region has 17 residues. CDR3 sequence: CASSPGTSGSPYNEQFF. The CDR3 DNA is TGTGCCAGCAGTCCCGGGACTAGCGGGAGTCCTTACAATGAGCAGTTCTTC.

The chain combines TRBV7-9 with TRBJ1-2, with D perhaps TRBD1 (6 bases). This CDR3 region has 15 residues. Looked up from germline, CDR1 is SEHNR and CDR2 is FQNEAQ (reference sequence). Trimming cost V 6 bases and J 4 bases, with 18 bases left between them. CDR3 DNA sequence: TGTGCCAGCAGTCAACAGGGTACATCATTCTATGGCTACACCTTC. This gives the protein CASSQQGTSFYGYTF.

This clonotype was recorded at least ten times. V usage is TRBV5-1 and J usage is TRBJ1-1; the D gene is possibly TRBD1 (5 bases). V was trimmed by 5 bases and J by 3 bases, leaving 14 bases between them. CDR1 and CDR2 (germline): SGHRS, YFSETQ. This CDR3 region has 14 residues. In nucleotides, the CDR3 is TGCGCCAGCAGTCGTGATCGGGGGGACACTGAAGCTTTCTTT. Protein product: CASSRDRGDTEAFF.

Turning to this clonotype: This may arise from a read error, as a much more abundant clone is one base away. The V call is TRBV7-2, the J call TRBJ2-7; D unclear. CDR3 length equals 13 residues. The germline CDR1 and CDR2 sequences are SGHTA and FQGNSA. The CDR3, as DNA: TGTGTCAGCAGCTTAGCACTATCCTACGAGCAGTACTTC. It specifies CVSSLALSYEQYF.

This clonotype was seen ten or more times. The junction does not match germline at one end; this may be a read error. V gene TRBV7-7 combines with J gene TRBJ2-5; tentative D call: TRBD2 (5 bases). The CDR3 totals 15 residues. CDR1 is SSHAT, CDR2 FNYEAQ, per germline (reference sequence). The CDR3 protein is CASSPSPGRRETQYF. CDR3 coding DNA: TGTGCTAGCAGCCCCTCCCCGGGGAGAAGGGAGACCCAGTACTTC.

On this clonotype itself: Sequence at one end of the junction differs from germline and may be a read error. The CDR3 loop is CASSPTGQSKNIRYF. The CDR3 nucleotides read TGTGCCAGCTCACCCACGGGACAGAGCAAAAACATTCGGTACTTC. The chain joins TRBV18 to TRBJ2-4; 7 bases match TRBD1. Germline loops: CDR1 KGHSH, CDR2 LQKENI. The CDR3 is 15 amino acids. The whole variable domain, remainder taken from reference TRBV18 and TRBJ2-4, is NAGVMQNPRHLVRRRGQEARLRCSPMKGHSHVYWYRQLPEEGLKFMVYLQKENIIDESGMPKERFSAEFPKEGPSILRIQQVVRGDSAAYFCASSPTGQSKNIRYFGAGTRLSVL.

At least ten counts were recorded for this clonotype. The rearrangement joins TRBV9 to TRBJ2-3, with 10 bases identical to TRBD2. The CDR3 is 15 residues long. From germline, CDR1 is SGDLS and CDR2 YYNGEE. The ends lost 4 bases at V and 8 bases at J; junction bases unmatched: 10. CDR3 in DNA: TGTGCCAGCAGCCCCCAAGCGGGAGGGATTGGTACGCAGTATTTT. Its translation is CASSPQAGGIGTQYF.

The chain links TRBV29-1 to TRBJ1-1; D may be TRBD1 (6 bases). This CDR3 is built from 16 residues. V gave up 7 bases and J gave up 4 bases, with 25 bases separating them. In germline, CDR1 is SQVTM, CDR2 ANQGSEA. The CDR3: CSGTGRLAGGLTEAFF. The DNA for the CDR3 is TGCAGCGGAACGGGACGTCTAGCTGGGGGCCTCACTGAAGCTTTCTTT.